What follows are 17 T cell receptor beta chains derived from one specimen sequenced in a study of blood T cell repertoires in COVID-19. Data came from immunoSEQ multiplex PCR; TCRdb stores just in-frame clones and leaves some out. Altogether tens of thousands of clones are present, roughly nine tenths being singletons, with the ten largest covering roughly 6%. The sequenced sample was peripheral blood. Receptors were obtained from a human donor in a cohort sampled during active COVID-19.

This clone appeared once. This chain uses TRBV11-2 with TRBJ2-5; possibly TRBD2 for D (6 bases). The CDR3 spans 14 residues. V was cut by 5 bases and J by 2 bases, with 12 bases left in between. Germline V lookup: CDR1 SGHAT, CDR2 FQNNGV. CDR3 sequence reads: CASSQLAPQETQYF. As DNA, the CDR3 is TGTGCCAGCAGCCAGCTAGCGCCACAAGAGACCCAGTACTTC.

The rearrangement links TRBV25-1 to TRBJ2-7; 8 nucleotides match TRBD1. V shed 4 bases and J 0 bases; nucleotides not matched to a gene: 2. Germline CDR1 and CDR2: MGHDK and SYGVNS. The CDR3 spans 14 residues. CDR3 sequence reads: CASSGGTGSYEQYF. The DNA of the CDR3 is TGTGCCAGCAGTGGGGGGACAGGCTCCTACGAGCAGTACTTC.

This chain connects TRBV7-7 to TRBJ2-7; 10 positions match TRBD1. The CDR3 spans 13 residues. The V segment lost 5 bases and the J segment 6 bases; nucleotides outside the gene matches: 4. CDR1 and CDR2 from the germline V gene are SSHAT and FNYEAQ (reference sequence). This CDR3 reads CASSLGQGGEQYF. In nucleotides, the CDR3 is TGTGCCAGCAGCCTAGGACAGGGGGGCGAGCAGTACTTC.

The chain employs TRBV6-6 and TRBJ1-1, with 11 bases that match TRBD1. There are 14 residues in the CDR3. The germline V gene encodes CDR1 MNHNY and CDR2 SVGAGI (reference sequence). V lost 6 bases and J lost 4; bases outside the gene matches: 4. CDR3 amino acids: CASSPGTGGTEAFF. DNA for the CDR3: TGTGCCAGCAGCCCCGGGACAGGGGGCACTGAAGCTTTCTTT.

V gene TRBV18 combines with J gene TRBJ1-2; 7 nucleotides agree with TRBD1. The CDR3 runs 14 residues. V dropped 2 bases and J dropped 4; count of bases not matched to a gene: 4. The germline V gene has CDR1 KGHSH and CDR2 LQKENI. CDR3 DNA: TGTGCCAGCTCACCATCCCAGGGGGTCTATGGCTACACCTTC. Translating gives CASSPSQGVYGYTF.

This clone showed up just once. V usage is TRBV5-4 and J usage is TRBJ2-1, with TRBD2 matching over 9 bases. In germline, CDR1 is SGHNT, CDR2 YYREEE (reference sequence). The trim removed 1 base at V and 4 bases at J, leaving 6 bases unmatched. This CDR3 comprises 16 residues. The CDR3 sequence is CASSLRAGGGYNEQFF. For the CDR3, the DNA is TGTGCCAGCAGCTTGCGGGCGGGGGGGGGATACAATGAGCAGTTCTTC. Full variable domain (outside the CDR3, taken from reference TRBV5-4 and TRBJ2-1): ETGVTQSPTHLIKTRGQQVTLRCSSQSGHNTVSWYQQALGQGPQFIFQYYREEENGRGNFPPRFSGLQFPNYSSELNVNALELDDSALYLCASSLRAGGGYNEQFFGPGTRLTVL.

The CDR3 DNA is TGTGCCAGCGAAGGGGTTACCTACGAGCAGTACTTC. Protein sequence: CASEGVTYEQYF. The rearrangement joins TRBV7-9 to TRBJ2-7, with D tentatively TRBD1 (5 bases). This CDR3 spans 12 amino acids. Per the germline V gene, CDR1 is SEHNR and CDR2 is FQNEAQ (reference sequence). Trimming pared 8 bases from V and 2 bases from J, leaving 10 bases between.

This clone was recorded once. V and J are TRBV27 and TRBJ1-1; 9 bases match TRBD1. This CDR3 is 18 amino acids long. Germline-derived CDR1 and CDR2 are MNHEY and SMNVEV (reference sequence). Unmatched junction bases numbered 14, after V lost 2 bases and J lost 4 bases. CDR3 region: CASSLRARTGEGATEAFF. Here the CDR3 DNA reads TGTGCCAGCAGTTTAAGGGCAAGGACAGGGGAAGGGGCCACTGAAGCTTTCTTT.

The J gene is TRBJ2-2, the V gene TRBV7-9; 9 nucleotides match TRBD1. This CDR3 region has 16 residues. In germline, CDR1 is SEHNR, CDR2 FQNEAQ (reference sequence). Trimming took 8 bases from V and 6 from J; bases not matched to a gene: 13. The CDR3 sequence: CASLYSGTGLSGELFF. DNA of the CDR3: TGTGCCAGCCTTTACTCCGGGACAGGGTTATCCGGGGAGCTGTTTTTT. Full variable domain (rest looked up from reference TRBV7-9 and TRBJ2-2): DTGVSQNPRHKITKRGQNVTFRCDPISEHNRLYWYRQTLGQGPEFLTYFQNEAQLEKSRLLSDRFSAERPKGSFSTLEIQRTEQGDSAMYLCASLYSGTGLSGELFFGEGSRLTVL.

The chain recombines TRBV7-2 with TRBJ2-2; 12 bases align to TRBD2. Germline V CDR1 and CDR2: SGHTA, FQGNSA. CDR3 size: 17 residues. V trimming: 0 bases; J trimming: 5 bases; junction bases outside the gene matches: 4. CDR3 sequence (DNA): TGTGCCAGCAGCTTAGCTCCCGGGACTAGCGGGACCGGGGAGCTGTTTTTT. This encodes CASSLAPGTSGTGELFF.

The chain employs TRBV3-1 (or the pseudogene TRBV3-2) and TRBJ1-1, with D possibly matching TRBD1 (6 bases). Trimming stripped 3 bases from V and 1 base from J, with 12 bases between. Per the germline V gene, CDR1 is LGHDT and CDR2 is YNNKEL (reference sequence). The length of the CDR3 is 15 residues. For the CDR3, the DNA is TGTGCCAGCAGCCAGGGATTACAGGGGAACACTGAAGCTTTCTTT. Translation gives CASSQGLQGNTEAFF.

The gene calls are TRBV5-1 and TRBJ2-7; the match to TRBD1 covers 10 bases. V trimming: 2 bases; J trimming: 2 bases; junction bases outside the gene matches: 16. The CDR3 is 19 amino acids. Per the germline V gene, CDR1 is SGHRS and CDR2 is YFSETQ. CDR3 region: CASSFSLIASGTGAYEQYF. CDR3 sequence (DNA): TGCGCCAGCAGCTTCTCATTAATAGCCTCCGGGACAGGGGCCTACGAGCAGTACTTC.

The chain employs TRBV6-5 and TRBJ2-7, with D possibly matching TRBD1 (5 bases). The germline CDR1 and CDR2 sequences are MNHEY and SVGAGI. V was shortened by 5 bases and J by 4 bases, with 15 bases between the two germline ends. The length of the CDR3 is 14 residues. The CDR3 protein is CASSLPGDRYEQYF. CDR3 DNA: TGTGCCAGCAGTCTGCCGGGCGACAGATACGAGCAGTACTTC.

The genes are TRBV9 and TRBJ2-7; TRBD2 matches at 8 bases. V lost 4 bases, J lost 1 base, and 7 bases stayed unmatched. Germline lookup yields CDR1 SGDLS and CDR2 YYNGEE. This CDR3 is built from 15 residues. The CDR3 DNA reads TGTGCCAGCAGCCCTCTTACGGGGGGGTCCTACGAGCAGTACTTC. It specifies CASSPLTGGSYEQYF. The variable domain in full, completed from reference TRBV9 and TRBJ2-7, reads DSGVTQTPKHLITATGQRVTLRCSPRSGDLSVYWYQQSLDQGLQFLIQYYNGEERAKGNILERFSAQQFPDLHSELNLSSLELGDSALYFCASSPLTGGSYEQYFGPGTRLTVT.

The CDR3 is CASSLEGSSGSPEQYF. The CDR3 coding sequence is TGTGCCAGCAGCTTGGAGGGGTCTAGCGGGAGTCCCGAGCAGTACTTC. This chain uses TRBV5-6 with TRBJ2-7; 10 bases are shared with TRBD2. CDR1 SGHDT and CDR2 YYEEEE come from the germline V gene. The CDR3 covers 16 residues. V shed 0 bases and J 6 bases; nucleotides not matched to a gene: 9.

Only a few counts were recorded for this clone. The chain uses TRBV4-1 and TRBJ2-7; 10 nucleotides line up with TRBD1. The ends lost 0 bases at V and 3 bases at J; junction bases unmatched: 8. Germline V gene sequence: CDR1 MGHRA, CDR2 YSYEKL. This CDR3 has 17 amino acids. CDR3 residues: CASSQEGLGTGDYEQYF. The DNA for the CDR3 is TGCGCCAGCAGCCAAGAGGGATTGGGGACAGGGGACTACGAGCAGTACTTC.

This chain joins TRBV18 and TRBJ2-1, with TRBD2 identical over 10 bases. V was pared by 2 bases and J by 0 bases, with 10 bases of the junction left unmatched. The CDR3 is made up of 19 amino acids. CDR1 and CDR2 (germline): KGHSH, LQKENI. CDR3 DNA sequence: TGTGCCAGCTCACCATTTGGTAGCGGGGGGTTCAGCTCCTACAATGAGCAGTTCTTC. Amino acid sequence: CASSPFGSGGFSSYNEQFF.